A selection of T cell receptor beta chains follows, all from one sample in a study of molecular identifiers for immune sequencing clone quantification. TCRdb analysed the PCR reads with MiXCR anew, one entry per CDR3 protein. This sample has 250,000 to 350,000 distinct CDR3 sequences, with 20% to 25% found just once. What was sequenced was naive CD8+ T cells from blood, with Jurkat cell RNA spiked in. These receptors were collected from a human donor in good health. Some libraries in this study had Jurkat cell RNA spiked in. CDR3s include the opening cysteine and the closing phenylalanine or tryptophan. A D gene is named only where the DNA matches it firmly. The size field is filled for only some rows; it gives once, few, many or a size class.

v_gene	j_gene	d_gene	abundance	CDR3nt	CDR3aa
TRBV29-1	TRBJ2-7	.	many	TGCAGCGTTGAGAATCCCGGGACGGAGAACTACGAGCAGTACTTC	CSVENPGTENYEQYF
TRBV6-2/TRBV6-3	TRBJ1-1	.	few	TGTGCCAGCTCCCCGTCCGGGGGTCGGAACACTGAAGCTTTCTTT	CASSPSGGRNTEAFF
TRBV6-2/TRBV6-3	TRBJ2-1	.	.	TGTGCCAGCAGTTTTACGGAACCGAATGAGCAGTTCTTC	CASSFTEPNEQFF
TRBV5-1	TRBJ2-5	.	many	TGCGCCAGCAGCTCGAGGGGCTACTCCGGAGAGACCCAGTACTTC	CASSSRGYSGETQYF
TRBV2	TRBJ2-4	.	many	TGTGCCAGCAGTGAATTGGCTAGCCAGGACATTCAGTACTTC	CASSELASQDIQYF
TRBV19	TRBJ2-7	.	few	TGTGCCAGTAATGAGGGGACCCACGAGCAGTACTTC	CASNEGTHEQYF
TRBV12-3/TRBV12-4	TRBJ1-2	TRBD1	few	TGTGCCAGCAGTTCCGGGACAGGGGGCGAGGGTAACTATGGCTACACCTTC	CASSSGTGGEGNYGYTF
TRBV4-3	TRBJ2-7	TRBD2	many	TGCGCCAGCAGCCACTTAGCGGGAGGGGCGTACGAGCAGTACTTC	CASSHLAGGAYEQYF
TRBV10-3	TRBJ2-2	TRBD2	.	TGTGCCACCCTAGCGGGGGATAACACCGGGGAGCTGTTTTTT	CATLAGDNTGELFF
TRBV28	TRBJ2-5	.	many	TGTGCCAGCAGTTCCTCCCGCCACTCGGTACTCCAAGAGACCCAGTACTTC	CASSSSRHSVLQETQYF
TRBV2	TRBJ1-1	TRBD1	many	TGTGCCAGCAGGAGACAGGGGAGGACTGAAGCTTTCTTT	CASRRQGRTEAFF
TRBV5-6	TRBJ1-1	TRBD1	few	TGTGCCAGCAGCCTGGACAGGGTGCGGACTGAAGCTTTCTTT	CASSLDRVRTEAFF
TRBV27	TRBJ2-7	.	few	TGTGCCAGCAGAGACACAGACACCTACGAGCAGTACTTC	CASRDTDTYEQYF
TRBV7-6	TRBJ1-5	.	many	TGTGCCATCCGAATTCCCCCGAGTGTAGCCCCCGGACCTCGGAATCAGCCCCAGCATTTT	CAIRIPPSVAPGPRNQPQHF
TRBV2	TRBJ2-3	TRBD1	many	TGTGCCAGCAGTCCCACTGGACAGGGAATGGGTACGCAGTATTTT	CASSPTGQGMGTQYF
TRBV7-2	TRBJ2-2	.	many	TGTGCCAGCAGCAGTGAAATCACCGGGGAGCTGTTTTTT	CASSSEITGELFF
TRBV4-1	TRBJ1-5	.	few	TGCGCCAGCAGCCAAGATCTTTGGGCAGGGTTCAGCAATCAGCCCCAGCATTTT	CASSQDLWAGFSNQPQHF
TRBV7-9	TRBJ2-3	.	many	TGTGCCAGCAGCCACCCATTGCAGGGATCAGATACGCAGTATTTT	CASSHPLQGSDTQYF
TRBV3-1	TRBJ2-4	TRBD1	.	TGTGCCAGCAGCTCGGGACAGCCAAACATTCAGTACTTC	CASSSGQPNIQYF
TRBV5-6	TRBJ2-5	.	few	TGTGCCAGCAGCTTGTGGTTCGGGGGCATGGAGACCCAGTACTTC	CASSLWFGGMETQYF
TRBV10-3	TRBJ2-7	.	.	TGTGCCATCAGTGAAGGGGGATTCTACGAGCAGTACTTC	CAISEGGFYEQYF
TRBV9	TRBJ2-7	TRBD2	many	TGTGCCAGCAGCGTGGCCGGGACTAGCTGGAACGAGCAGTACTTC	CASSVAGTSWNEQYF
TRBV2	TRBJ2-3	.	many	TGTGCCAGCAGTGAACCTAGTCCGGTAAAGAAGCCGGCTAGCTACACAGATACGCAGTATTTT	CASSEPSPVKKPASYTDTQYF
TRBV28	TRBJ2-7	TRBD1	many	TGTGCCAGCAGTCAATTCGGACAGGGCTACGAGCAGTACTTC	CASSQFGQGYEQYF
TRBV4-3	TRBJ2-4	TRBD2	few	TGCGCCAGCAGCCTCGGACTAGCGGGGGGGCCGGGCAAAAACATTCAGTACTTC	CASSLGLAGGPGKNIQYF
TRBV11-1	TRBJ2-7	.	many	TGTGCCAGCAGCACCTCCCATATTGAGCAGTACTTC	CASSTSHIEQYF
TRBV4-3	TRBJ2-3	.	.	TGCGCCAGCAGCCAAGATAGGACCTCCATCGTCCAGTATACGCAGTATTTT	CASSQDRTSIVQYTQYF
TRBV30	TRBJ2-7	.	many	TGTGCCTGGAGTGGGGGGACCTACGAGCAGTACTTC	CAWSGGTYEQYF
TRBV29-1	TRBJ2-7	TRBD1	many	TGCAGCACTGGGACAGGGATCTCCTACGAGCAGTACTTC	CSTGTGISYEQYF
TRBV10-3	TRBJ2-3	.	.	TGTGCCATCAGTGACCTGGCCCTGCAAGGGACAGATACGCAGTATTTT	CAISDLALQGTDTQYF
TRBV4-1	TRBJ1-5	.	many	TGCGCCAGCAGCCAAGATGAACAGAGCAATCAGCCCCAGCATTTT	CASSQDEQSNQPQHF
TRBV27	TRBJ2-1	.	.	TGTGCCACGCGGCGGTTTGAGGGACACAATGAGCAGTTCTTC	CATRRFEGHNEQFF
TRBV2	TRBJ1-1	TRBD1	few	TGTGCCAGCAGTGAGGCGGGACAGAGAAACACTGAAGCTTTCTTT	CASSEAGQRNTEAFF
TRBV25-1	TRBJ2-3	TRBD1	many	TGTGCCAGCCGGCCGGGACAGAGCACAGATACGCAGTATTTT	CASRPGQSTDTQYF
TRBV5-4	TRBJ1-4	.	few	TGTGCCGGCAGCCTAGGCGGGGGGGCGGCAACTAATGAAAAACTGTTTTTT	CAGSLGGGAATNEKLFF
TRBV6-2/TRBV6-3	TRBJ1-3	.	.	TGTGCCAGCAGTTACATCGGCTCTGGAAACGCCATATATTTT	CASSYIGSGNAIYF
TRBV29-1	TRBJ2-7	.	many	TGCAGCGTTGCGGACGAAGGGTACGAGCAGTACTTC	CSVADEGYEQYF
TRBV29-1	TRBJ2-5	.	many	TGCAGCGTTCTTCAGAAAGAGACCCAGTACTTC	CSVLQKETQYF
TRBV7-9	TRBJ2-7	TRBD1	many	TGTGCCAGCAGCTCGACAGGGGGTGAGCAGTACTTC	CASSSTGGEQYF
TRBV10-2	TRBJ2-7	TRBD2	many	TGCGCCAGCAGACAGCGGGGGACGGCCTACGAGCAGTACTTC	CASRQRGTAYEQYF
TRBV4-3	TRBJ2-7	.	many	TGCGCCAGCAGCCAAGATGGCAGGAGCTTTGTCTACGAGCAGTACTTC	CASSQDGRSFVYEQYF
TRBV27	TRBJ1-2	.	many	TGTGCCAGCAGTTTCTCTCTTGGACAGTACTATGGCTACACCTTC	CASSFSLGQYYGYTF
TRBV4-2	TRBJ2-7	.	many	TGTGCCAGCAGCCAAGCCCCCTACGAGCAGTACTTC	CASSQAPYEQYF
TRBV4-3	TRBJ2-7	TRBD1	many	TGCGCCAGCAGCCAATGGACAGGGTCGGGAGAGCAGTACTTC	CASSQWTGSGEQYF
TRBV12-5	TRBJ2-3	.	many	TGTGCTAGTGGTCTCTACATGGGCGATACGCAGTATTTT	CASGLYMGDTQYF
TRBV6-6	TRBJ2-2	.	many	TGTGCCAGCAGTTACGTTACTGGGGAGCTGTTTTTT	CASSYVTGELFF
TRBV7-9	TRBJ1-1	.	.	TGTGCCAGCAGAGGAGGGGCGATGAACACTGAAGCTTTCTTT	CASRGGAMNTEAFF
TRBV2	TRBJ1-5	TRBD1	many	TGTGCCAGTGAACCGGGACAGGGGGCGCATAGCAATCAGCCCCAGCATTTT	CASEPGQGAHSNQPQHF
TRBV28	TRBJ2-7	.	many	TGTGCCAGCAGTTTAATCACACGACAGTATCGCTACGAGCAGTACTTC	CASSLITRQYRYEQYF
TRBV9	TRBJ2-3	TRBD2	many	TGTGCCAGCAGTCCAGCGGGAGAAGGGGCAGATACGCAGTATTTT	CASSPAGEGADTQYF
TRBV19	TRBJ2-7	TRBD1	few	TGTGCCAGTAGTTGGGGCGCGACAGGGCCCTTAACCGAGCAGTACTTC	CASSWGATGPLTEQYF
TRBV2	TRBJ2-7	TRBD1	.	TGTGCCAACAGTACAGGGGCCTCCCAGTACGAGCAGTACTTC	CANSTGASQYEQYF
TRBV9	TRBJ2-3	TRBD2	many	TGTGCCAGCAGCGTAGAGGTAGCGGGGGCGACAGATACGCAGTATTTT	CASSVEVAGATDTQYF
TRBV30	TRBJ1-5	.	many	TGTGCCTGGACAAGCGGGGGCAGCAATCAGCCCCAGCATTTT	CAWTSGGSNQPQHF
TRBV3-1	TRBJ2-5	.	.	TGTGCCAGCAGCCAAGATCTAGGGTCCGAGACCCAGTACTTC	CASSQDLGSETQYF
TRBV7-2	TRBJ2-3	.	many	TGTGCCAGCAGCCCAGACATATATACGCAGTATTTT	CASSPDIYTQYF
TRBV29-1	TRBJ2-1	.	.	TGCAGCGTTGAAGAGGGGCAGTATAATGAGCAGTCCTTC	CSVEEGQYNEQSF